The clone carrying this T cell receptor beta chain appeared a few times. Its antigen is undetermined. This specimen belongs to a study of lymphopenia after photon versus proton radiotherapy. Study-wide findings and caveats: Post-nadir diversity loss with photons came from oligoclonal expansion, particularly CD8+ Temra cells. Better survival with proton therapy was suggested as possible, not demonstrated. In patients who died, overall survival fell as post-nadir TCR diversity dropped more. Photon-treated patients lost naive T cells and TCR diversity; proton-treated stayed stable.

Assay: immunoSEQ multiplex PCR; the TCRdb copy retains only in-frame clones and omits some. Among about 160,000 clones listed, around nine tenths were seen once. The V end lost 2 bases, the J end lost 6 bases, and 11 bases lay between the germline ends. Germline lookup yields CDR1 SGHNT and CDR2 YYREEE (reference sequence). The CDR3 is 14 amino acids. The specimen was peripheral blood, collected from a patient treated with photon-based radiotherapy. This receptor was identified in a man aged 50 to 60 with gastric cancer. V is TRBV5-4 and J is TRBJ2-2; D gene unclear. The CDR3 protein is CASSLGGVSGELFF. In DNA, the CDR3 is TGTGCCAGCAGCTTAGGTGGAGTCTCCGGGGAGCTGTTTTTT.